What follows are 21 T cell receptor beta chains derived from one specimen sequenced in a study of a mutant IDH1 vaccine in newly diagnosed glioma. No antigen has been assigned to these receptors. Time point here: week 5, during vaccination. The investigators gave 300 ug of mutant IDH1 20-mer peptide in each vaccine dose, together with topical imiquimod. Clones were read by immunoSEQ multiplex PCR, and TCRdb kept only the in-frame ones, dropping some. The sample yields tens of thousands of clones, around 85% seen once. The source material was PBMCs, sampled from a glioma patient whose treatment included an IDH1 peptide vaccine. The receptors were gathered from a man aged 25-45 years with glioma.

The rearrangement joins TRBV6-5 to TRBJ1-5; D call uncertain. CDR1 MNHEY and CDR2 SVGAGI come from the germline V gene. Deletions cut 5 bases from V and 8 bases from J, with 16 bases between. The CDR3 is 14 amino acids. The CDR3 bases are TGTGCCAGCAGTCCCCACCAATTAGCGGAGCCCCAGCATTTT. This gives the protein CASSPHQLAEPQHF.

The CDR3 loop is CATSRDWREGLYEQYF. The CDR3 DNA follows: TGTGCCACCAGCAGAGATTGGCGGGAGGGTTTGTACGAGCAGTACTTC. This chain connects TRBV15 to TRBJ2-7; 9 bases match TRBD2. V shed 0 bases and J 4 bases; nucleotides not matched to a gene: 7. The germline V gene encodes CDR1 LNHNV and CDR2 YYDKDF (reference sequence). The CDR3 length is 16 residues.

V is TRBV2 and J is TRBJ2-1; TRBD2 matches 9 bases. This CDR3 comprises 15 residues. V lost 4 bases, J lost 4 bases, and 5 bases stayed unmatched. Per germline, CDR1 SNHLY and CDR2 FYNNEI. CDR3 in amino acids: CASSVLAGSYNEQFF. For the CDR3, the DNA is TGTGCCAGCAGTGTACTAGCGGGTAGTTACAATGAGCAGTTCTTC. Based on the CDR3 plus reference TRBV2 and TRBJ2-1, the full variable domain is EPEVTQTPSHQVTQMGQEVILRCVPISNHLYFYWYRQILGQKVEFLVSFYNNEISEKSEIFDDQFSVERPDGSNFTLKIRSTKLEDSAMYFCASSVLAGSYNEQFFGPGTRLTVL.

The chain employs TRBV18 and TRBJ1-1; D unresolved. Trimming pared 5 bases from V and 1 base from J, leaving 14 bases between. The CDR3 loop spans 15 amino acids. Germline CDR1 is KGHSH and CDR2 is LQKENI. The CDR3 here is CASSYERSENTEAFF. In DNA form, the CDR3 reads TGTGCCAGCTCATACGAACGGTCTGAGAACACTGAAGCTTTCTTT.

This chain connects TRBV29-1 to TRBJ1-1; possible D gene TRBD1, 6 bases. This CDR3 is built from 14 residues. Germline CDR1 and CDR2: SQVTM and ANQGSEA. Trimming took off 4 bases at V and 0 bases at J, with 12 bases between the two ends. In DNA, the CDR3 is TGCAGCGTTGGGGGGCGGGCTTTGAACACTGAAGCTTTCTTT. Translated: CSVGGRALNTEAFF.

V usage is TRBV2 and J usage is TRBJ2-1; possibly TRBD2 for D (5 bases). The V gene's germline CDR1 is SNHLY and CDR2 FYNNEI. The CDR3 runs to 15 residues. Trimming pared 4 bases from V and 0 bases from J, leaving 10 bases between. The DNA of the CDR3 is TGTGCCAGCAGTGCTAACAGCGGCTCCTACAATGAGCAGTTCTTC. This sequence encodes CASSANSGSYNEQFF.

The chain has TRBV15 and TRBJ1-1; the D gene is possibly TRBD1 (5 bases). Per germline, CDR1 LNHNV and CDR2 YYDKDF (reference sequence). V lost 1 base to trimming and J lost 7 bases, with 13 bases between them. This CDR3 comprises 14 residues. DNA for the CDR3: TGTGCCACCAGCAGAGGGTTCGACAGAGATGAAGCTTTCTTT. It translates to CATSRGFDRDEAFF.

This sequence joins TRBV28 and TRBJ1-5; D remains unclear. CDR1 is MDHEN and CDR2 is SYDVKM in the germline V gene. CDR3 length: 13 amino acids. Trimming left V 6 bases short and J 7 bases short, with 13 bases between. In DNA, the CDR3 is TGTGCCAGCAGCAGACCGGCGCCCCAGCCCCAGCATTTT. This translates into CASSRPAPQPQHF.

The chain has TRBV5-4 and TRBJ2-3; TRBD2 might be the D (5 bases). The CDR3 loop spans 14 amino acids. Trimming removed 4 bases at V and 1 base at J, with 10 bases between. Germline assignment: CDR1 SGHNT and CDR2 YYREEE (reference sequence). The CDR3 loop reads CASSRPGGTDTQYF. As DNA, the CDR3 is TGTGCCAGCAGCCGCCCCGGGGGCACAGATACGCAGTATTTT.

V usage is TRBV7-2 and J usage is TRBJ1-2; a weak D match, TRBD1 (6 bases). Germline CDR1 is SGHTA and CDR2 is FQGNSA. This CDR3 is built from 14 residues. Trimming cost V 5 bases and J 6 bases, with 16 bases left between them. The CDR3: CASSPADRKNGYTF. The CDR3 DNA sequence: TGTGCCAGCAGCCCGGCGGACAGAAAGAATGGCTACACCTTC.

The chain is built from TRBV14 and TRBJ2-7; D unclear. CDR3 length: 11 residues. Germline lookup yields CDR1 SGHDN and CDR2 FVKESK. V was trimmed by 4 bases and J by 3 bases, leaving 4 bases between them. CDR3 loop: CASSLYYEQYF. The CDR3 DNA sequence: TGTGCCAGCAGCCTTTACTACGAGCAGTACTTC.

This clone occurred once. The chain combines TRBV6-1 with TRBJ2-7; D ambiguous. CDR1 is MNHNS, CDR2 SASEGT, per germline. The CDR3 consists of 14 residues. Trimming stripped 5 bases from V and 2 bases from J, with 13 bases between. The CDR3 here is CASSWTHSAYEQYF. The CDR3 DNA reads TGTGCCAGCAGTTGGACGCACTCAGCCTACGAGCAGTACTTC.

The gene calls are TRBV5-4 and TRBJ1-1; D gene unclear. The CDR3 runs to 13 residues. CDR1 and CDR2 from the germline V gene are SGHNT and YYREEE (reference sequence). V lost 4 bases, J lost 4 bases, and 11 bases lay in between. CDR3 region: CASSVPGTTEAFF. Here the CDR3 DNA reads TGTGCCAGCAGCGTACCGGGAACCACTGAAGCTTTCTTT.

The CDR3, as DNA: TGCGCCAGCAGCCAAACCGGGACTAGCAACAATGAGCAGTTCTTC. It codes for CASSQTGTSNNEQFF. This sequence joins TRBV4-1 and TRBJ2-1; TRBD2 matches 9 bases. Germline V CDR1 and CDR2: MGHRA, YSYEKL. V shed 2 bases and J 5 bases; nucleotides not matched to a gene: 4. The CDR3 consists of 15 residues.

The chain has TRBV27 and TRBJ1-1; D gene uncertain. The CDR3 sequence is 14 residues long. In germline, CDR1 is MNHEY, CDR2 SMNVEV (reference sequence). V dropped 5 bases and J dropped 4 bases, with 14 bases sitting between them. DNA of the CDR3: TGTGCCAGCAGTATGAAGGGATGGGTCACTGAAGCTTTCTTT. Amino acids: CASSMKGWVTEAFF.

The chain links TRBV7-3 to TRBJ1-1, with D perhaps TRBD1 (5 bases). Trimming shortened V by 4 bases and J by 4 bases, and 13 bases separated the two germline ends. The CDR3 length is 14 residues. Germline CDR1 reads SGHTA; CDR2 reads FQGTGA. As DNA, the CDR3 is TGTGCCAGCAGCTCCCGGGGGGGAGTCACTGAAGCTTTCTTT. This encodes CASSSRGGVTEAFF.

With respect to this clone: This sample also contains other DNA sequences that code for the same CDR3. This chain uses TRBV15 with TRBJ2-1, with D perhaps TRBD2 (5 bases). Germline lookup yields CDR1 LNHNV and CDR2 YYDKDF (reference sequence). This CDR3 spans 15 amino acids. The V gene lost 1 base and the J gene lost 0 bases, with 7 bases spanning the gap. CDR3 sequence: CATSRGGSSYNEQFF. The CDR3 DNA reads TGTGCCACCAGCAGAGGAGGGAGCTCCTACAATGAGCAGTTCTTC.

The gene calls are TRBV9 and TRBJ2-3; TRBD1 might be the D (5 bases). This CDR3 spans 14 amino acids. CDR1 is SGDLS, CDR2 YYNGEE, per germline. The V gene lost 0 bases and the J gene lost 1 base, with 6 bases spanning the gap. The CDR3 DNA is TGTGCCAGCAGCGTAGTACAGGGCACAGATACGCAGTATTTT. This gives the protein CASSVVQGTDTQYF.

This sequence joins TRBV19 and TRBJ1-2; D not resolved. Per germline, CDR1 LNHDA and CDR2 SQIVND (reference sequence). The CDR3 is 13 amino acids. Trimming took off 1 base at V and 7 bases at J, with 10 bases between the two ends. The CDR3 DNA is TGTGCCAGTAGTATAGGGTCCCCGCTTGGCTACACCTTC. Translation: CASSIGSPLGYTF.

This clone appeared a few times. The chain carries TRBV7-9 and TRBJ2-7, with D uncertain. Deletions cut 5 bases from V and 6 bases from J, with 11 bases between. This CDR3 spans 12 amino acids. Germline CDR1 is SEHNR and CDR2 is FQNEAQ (reference sequence). In DNA form, the CDR3 reads TGTGCCAGCAGCCTTGACAAGGGCGAGCAGTACTTC. It translates to CASSLDKGEQYF.

The genes are TRBV9 and TRBJ1-4, with D perhaps TRBD1 (6 bases). Germline CDR1 and CDR2: SGDLS and YYNGEE. The CDR3 spans 14 residues. Trimming took 3 bases from V and 7 from J, leaving 13 bases between them. This CDR3 is CASSEGGSGEKLFF. The CDR3 DNA sequence: TGTGCCAGCAGCGAGGGGGGCTCAGGTGAAAAACTGTTTTTT.